This record concerns one T cell receptor beta chain sequence. Its target is unknown. This specimen belongs to a study of cytomegalovirus exposure and HLA in healthy donors. Profiling relied on immunoSEQ multiplex PCR, and the TCRdb table lists in-frame clones only, not all of them. The sample holds about 130,000 clones; approximately 95% are singletons and the top ten take about 1.7%. Study-wide points: Cytomegalovirus status was reportedly diagnosed by the classifier with high sensitivity and specificity. Testing in vitro showed a few CMV-associated chains specific for CMV antigens. There were some public TCRs occurring in many donors, but most TCR sequences were rare.

The clonotype comes from a man aged 18 to 30 in good health and CMV-seronegative. The specimen sequenced was PBMCs.

CDR3 region: CASSLGAGGYGYTF. Written as DNA, the CDR3 is TGTGCCAGCAGCTTGGGGGCAGGGGGCTATGGCTACACCTTC. The gene calls are TRBV5-4 and TRBJ1-2, with 7 bases that match TRBD1. CDR1 is SGHNT and CDR2 is YYREEE in the germline V gene (reference sequence). This CDR3 contains 14 residues. J was trimmed by 4 bases and V by 0 bases; bases with no gene match: 3. The complete variable domain, with remaining parts taken from reference TRBV5-4 and TRBJ1-2, reads ETGVTQSPTHLIKTRGQQVTLRCSSQSGHNTVSWYQQALGQGPQFIFQYYREEENGRGNFPPRFSGLQFPNYSSELNVNALELDDSALYLCASSLGAGGYGYTFGSGTRLTVV.